This T cell receptor (beta chain) stems from a study of blood T cell repertoires in COVID-19. The study recruited people aged roughly 18 to 100 years across more than 20 US areas. Here immunoSEQ multiplex PCR was the method, and the copy in TCRdb shows in-frame clones only, minus some. Among 200,000 to 250,000 clones, 82% were seen once, and the ten largest hold approximately 3.1%. Germline loops: CDR1 SSHAT, CDR2 FNYEAQ (reference sequence). V lost 1 base and J lost 4, with 10 bases in between. The CDR3 covers 14 residues. The TCR originated in an older woman who had recovered from COVID-19. The chain links TRBV7-7 to TRBJ2-5; the D gene is possibly TRBD2 (5 bases). Specimen: PBMCs or T cells enriched from blood (not recorded which). The CDR3 spells CASSLGSSAETQYF. CDR3 coding DNA: TGTGCCAGCAGCTTAGGGAGTAGCGCAGAGACCCAGTACTTC. Together with reference TRBV7-7 and TRBJ2-5, the CDR3 gives the full variable domain: GAGVSQSPRYKVTKRGQDVTLRCDPISSHATLYWYQQALGQGPEFLTYFNYEAQPDKSGLPSDRFSAERPEGSISTLTIQRTEQRDSAMYRCASSLGSSAETQYFGPGTRLLVL.